Below, one T cell receptor beta chain is given with its context. The J segment lost 2 bases and the V segment lost 4 bases, leaving 6 bases of the junction unmatched. The CDR3 spans 15 residues. Germline V gene lookup returns CDR1 SGHAT and CDR2 FQNNGV. Profiling relied on immunoSEQ multiplex PCR, and the TCRdb table lists in-frame clones only, not all of them. In the table there are about 110,000 clones, nearly 80% of which are singletons. The data belong to a study of blood T cell repertoires in COVID-19. This receptor was identified in a woman of 80 years or more with active or convalescent COVID-19. The specimen sequenced was peripheral blood. The chain recombines TRBV11-2 with TRBJ2-7; TRBD1 matches at 9 bases. CDR3 coding DNA: TGTGCCAGCAGCTCCGACAGGGGGGAAACCTACGAGCAGTACTTC. Its protein product is CASSSDRGETYEQYF.